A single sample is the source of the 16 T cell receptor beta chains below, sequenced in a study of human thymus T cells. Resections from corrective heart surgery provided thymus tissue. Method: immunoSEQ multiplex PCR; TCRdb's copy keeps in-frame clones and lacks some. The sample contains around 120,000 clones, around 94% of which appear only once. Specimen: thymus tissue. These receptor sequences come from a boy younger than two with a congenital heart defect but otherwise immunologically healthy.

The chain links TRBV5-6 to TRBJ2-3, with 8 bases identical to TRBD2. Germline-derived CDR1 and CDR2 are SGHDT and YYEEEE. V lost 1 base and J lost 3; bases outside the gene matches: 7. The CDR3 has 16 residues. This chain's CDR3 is CASSLRLGGATDTQYF. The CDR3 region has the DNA TGTGCCAGCAGCTTGCGGCTCGGGGGGGCGACAGATACGCAGTATTTT.

The chain's CDR3 is CAISPPNSPLHF. The CDR3 bases are TGTGCCATCAGTCCCCCAAATTCACCCCTCCACTTT. The chain recombines TRBV10-3 with TRBJ1-6, with no clear D. The germline V gene has CDR1 ENHRY and CDR2 SYGVKD. This CDR3 spans 12 amino acids. V shed 5 bases and J shed 7 bases, with 6 bases lying between them.

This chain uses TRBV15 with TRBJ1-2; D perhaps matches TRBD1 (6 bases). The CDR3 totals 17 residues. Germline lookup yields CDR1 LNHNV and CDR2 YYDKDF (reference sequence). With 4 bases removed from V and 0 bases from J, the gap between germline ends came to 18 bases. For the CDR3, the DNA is TGTGCCACCAGCACTGGCACCCGACAGGATCCTAACTATGGCTACACCTTC. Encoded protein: CATSTGTRQDPNYGYTF.

CDR3 bases: TGTGCCAGCAGCCTAGGAGTGCAGGCTAATGAAAAACTGTTTTTT. Its translation is CASSLGVQANEKLFF. The genes are TRBV9 and TRBJ1-4; D unresolved. V shed 4 bases and J shed 3 bases, with 13 bases lying between them. This CDR3 has 15 residues. Per germline, CDR1 SGDLS and CDR2 YYNGEE. The whole variable domain, filled in from reference TRBV9 and TRBJ1-4, reads DSGVTQTPKHLITATGQRVTLRCSPRSGDLSVYWYQQSLDQGLQFLIQYYNGEERAKGNILERFSAQQFPDLHSELNLSSLELGDSALYFCASSLGVQANEKLFFGSGTQLSVL.

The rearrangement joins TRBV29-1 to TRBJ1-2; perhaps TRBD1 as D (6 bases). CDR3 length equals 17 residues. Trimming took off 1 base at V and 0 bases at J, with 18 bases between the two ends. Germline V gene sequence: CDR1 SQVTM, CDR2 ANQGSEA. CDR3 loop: CSVEVEAGAKTNYGYTF. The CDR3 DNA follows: TGCAGCGTTGAAGTAGAGGCAGGGGCTAAAACTAACTATGGCTACACCTTC. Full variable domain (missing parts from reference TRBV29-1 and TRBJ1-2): SAVISQKPSRDICQRGTSLTIQCQVDSQVTMMFWYRQQPGQSLTLIATANQGSEATYESGFVIDKFPISRPNLTFSTLTVSNMSPEDSSIYLCSVEVEAGAKTNYGYTFGSGTRLTVV.

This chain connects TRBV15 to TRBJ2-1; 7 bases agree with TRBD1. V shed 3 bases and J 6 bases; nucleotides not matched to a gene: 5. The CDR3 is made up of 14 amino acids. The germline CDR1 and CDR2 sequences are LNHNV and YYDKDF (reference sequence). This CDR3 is CATSRPTGCNEQFF. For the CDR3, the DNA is TGTGCCACCAGCAGGCCGACAGGGTGCAATGAGCAGTTCTTC.

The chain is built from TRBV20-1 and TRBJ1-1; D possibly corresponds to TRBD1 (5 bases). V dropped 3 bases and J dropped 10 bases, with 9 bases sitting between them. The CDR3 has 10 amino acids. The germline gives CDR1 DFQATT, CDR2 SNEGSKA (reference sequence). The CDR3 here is CSARGTGAFF. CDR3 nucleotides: TGCAGTGCTAGGGGCACAGGAGCTTTCTTT.

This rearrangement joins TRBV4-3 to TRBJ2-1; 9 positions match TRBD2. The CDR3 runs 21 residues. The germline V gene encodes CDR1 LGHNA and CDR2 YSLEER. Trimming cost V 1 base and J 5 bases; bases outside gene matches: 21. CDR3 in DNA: TGCGCCAGCAGCCAAGGGGGGGCGGGGACCCAGGACCTAGCGGGGAACAATGAGCAGTTCTTC. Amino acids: CASSQGGAGTQDLAGNNEQFF.

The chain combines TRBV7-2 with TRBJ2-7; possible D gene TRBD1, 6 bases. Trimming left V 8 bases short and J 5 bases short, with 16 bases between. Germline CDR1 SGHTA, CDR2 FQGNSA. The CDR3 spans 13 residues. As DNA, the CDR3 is TGTGCCAGCGGATTTAACAGGGACCACGAGCAGTACTTC. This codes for CASGFNRDHEQYF.

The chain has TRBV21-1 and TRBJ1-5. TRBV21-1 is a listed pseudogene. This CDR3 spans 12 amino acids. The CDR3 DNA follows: TGTGCCAGCCGGGATAGCAATCAGCCCCAGCATTTT. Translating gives CASRDSNQPQHF.

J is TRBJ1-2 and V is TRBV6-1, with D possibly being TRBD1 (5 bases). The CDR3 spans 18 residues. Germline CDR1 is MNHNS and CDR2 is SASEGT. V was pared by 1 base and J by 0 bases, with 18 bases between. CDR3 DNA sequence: TGTGCCAGCAGTGAAGAAGAAGGAGACAGAGCAACTAACTATGGCTACACCTTC. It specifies CASSEEEGDRATNYGYTF.

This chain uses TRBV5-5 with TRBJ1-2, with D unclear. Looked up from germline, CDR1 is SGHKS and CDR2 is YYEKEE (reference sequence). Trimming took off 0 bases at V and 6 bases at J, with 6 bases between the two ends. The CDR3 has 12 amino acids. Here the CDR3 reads CASSLVENGYTF. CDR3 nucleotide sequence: TGTGCCAGCAGCTTGGTAGAGAATGGCTACACCTTC.

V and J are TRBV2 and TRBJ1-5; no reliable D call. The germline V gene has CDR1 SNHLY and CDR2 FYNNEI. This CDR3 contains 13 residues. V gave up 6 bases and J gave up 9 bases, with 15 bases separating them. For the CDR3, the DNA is TGTGCCAGCAGGGATCGGTCTACTGGGCCCCAGCATTTT. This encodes CASRDRSTGPQHF.

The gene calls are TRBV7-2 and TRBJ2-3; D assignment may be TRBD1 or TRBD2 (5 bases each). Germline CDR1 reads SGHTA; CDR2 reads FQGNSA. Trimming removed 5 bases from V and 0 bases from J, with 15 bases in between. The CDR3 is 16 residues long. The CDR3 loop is CASSPQVGGSTDTQYF. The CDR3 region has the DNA TGTGCCAGCAGCCCACAAGTTGGGGGAAGCACAGATACGCAGTATTTT. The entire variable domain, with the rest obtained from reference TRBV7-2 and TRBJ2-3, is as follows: GAGVSQSPSNKVTEKGKDVELRCDPISGHTALYWYRQSLGQGLEFLIYFQGNSAPDKSGLPSDRFSAERTGGSVSTLTIQRTQQEDSAVYLCASSPQVGGSTDTQYFGPGTRLTVL.

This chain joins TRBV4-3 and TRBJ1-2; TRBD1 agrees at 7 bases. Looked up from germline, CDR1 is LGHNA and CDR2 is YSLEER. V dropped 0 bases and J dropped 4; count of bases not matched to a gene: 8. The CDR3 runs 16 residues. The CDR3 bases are TGCGCCAGCAGCCAAGATGAGGGGGCGACCCCCTATGGCTACACCTTC. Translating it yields CASSQDEGATPYGYTF.

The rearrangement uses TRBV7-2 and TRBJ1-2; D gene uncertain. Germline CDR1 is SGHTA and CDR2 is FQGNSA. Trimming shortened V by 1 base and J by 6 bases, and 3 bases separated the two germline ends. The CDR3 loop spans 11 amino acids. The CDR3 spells CASSLVHGYTF. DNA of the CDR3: TGTGCCAGCAGCTTAGTCCATGGCTACACCTTC.